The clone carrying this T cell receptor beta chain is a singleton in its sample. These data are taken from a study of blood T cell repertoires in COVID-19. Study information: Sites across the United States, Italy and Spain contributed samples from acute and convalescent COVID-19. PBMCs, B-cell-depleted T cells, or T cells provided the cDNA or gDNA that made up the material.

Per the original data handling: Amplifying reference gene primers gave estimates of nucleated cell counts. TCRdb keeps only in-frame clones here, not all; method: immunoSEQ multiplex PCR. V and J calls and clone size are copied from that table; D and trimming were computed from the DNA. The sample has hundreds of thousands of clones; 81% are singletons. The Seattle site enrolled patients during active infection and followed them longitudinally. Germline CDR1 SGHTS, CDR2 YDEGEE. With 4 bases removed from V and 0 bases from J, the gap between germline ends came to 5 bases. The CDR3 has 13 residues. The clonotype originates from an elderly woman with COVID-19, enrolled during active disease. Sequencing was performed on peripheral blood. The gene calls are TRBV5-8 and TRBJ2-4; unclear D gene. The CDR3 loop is CASSPLAKNIQYF. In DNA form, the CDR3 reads TGTGCCAGCAGCCCATTAGCCAAAAACATTCAGTACTTC. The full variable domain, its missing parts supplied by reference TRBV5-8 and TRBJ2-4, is EAGVTQSPTHLIKTRGQQATLRCSPISGHTSVYWYQQALGLGLQFLLWYDEGEERNRGNFPPRFSGRQFPNYSSELNVNALELEDSALYLCASSPLAKNIQYFGAGTRLSVL.